Following are 20 T cell receptor beta chains from one sample sequenced in a study of T cells in Graves' hyperthyroidism and ophthalmopathy. Researchers took RNA transcripts and amplified the TCR beta CDR3 regions from them. An initial round of RT-PCR targeting the TCR CDR3 relied on the HTBI primer set. TCRdb passed the multiplex PCR reads through MiXCR, listing each CDR3 protein once. Here the sample spans some 570,000 distinct CDR3 sequences, over 15% being singletons. Input material: blood. These receptors all stem from a woman under 30 with Graves' ophthalmopathy.

Concerning this clonotype: A much bigger clone sits one base away, suggesting this may be a read error. V is TRBV12-3 or TRBV12-4 and J is TRBJ2-1; the match to TRBD2 covers 8 bases. The CDR3 is 15 amino acids. The trim removed 5 bases at V and 9 bases at J, leaving 12 bases unmatched. CDR3 coding DNA: TGTGCCAGCAGTGCGACTAGCGTGGGGCCCATTGAGCAGTTCTTC. This sequence encodes CASSATSVGPIEQFF.

This clonotype was seen repeatedly, ten times or more. V gene TRBV2 combines with J gene TRBJ2-1, with 10 positions matching TRBD1. V trimming: 5 bases; J trimming: 6 bases; junction bases outside the gene matches: 13. In germline, CDR1 is SNHLY, CDR2 FYNNEI. The CDR3 covers 17 residues. The CDR3, as DNA: TGTGCCAGCAGTCGCGAGGGTGGTGGGACAGGGGTCAATGAGCAGTTCTTC. Translated, it gives CASSREGGGTGVNEQFF.

As regards this clonotype: A clone one base away is much larger, so this may be a read error. The chain links TRBV7-2 to TRBJ1-2; D is undetermined. Germline CDR1 reads SGHTA; CDR2 reads FQGNSA. V lost 3 bases, J lost 13 bases, and 24 bases lay in between. The CDR3 contains 15 residues. Written as DNA, the CDR3 is TGTGCCAGCAGCTTGAGGGCAGCGACCTCTGACGGGTGCACCTTC. Translating it yields CASSLRAATSDGCTF.

V is TRBV5-1 and J is TRBJ2-7; tentative D call: TRBD1 (5 bases). Per the germline V gene, CDR1 is SGHRS and CDR2 is YFSETQ. V dropped 4 bases and J dropped 7 bases, with 24 bases sitting between them. The CDR3 runs to 16 residues. The CDR3 DNA sequence: TGCGCCAGCAGCCCCTTTCGTGTCGACAGTCCTAAGGAGCAGTACTTC. It translates to CASSPFRVDSPKEQYF.

The gene calls are TRBV19 and TRBJ1-2; tentative D call: TRBD1 (5 bases). This CDR3 has 14 amino acids. V dropped 4 bases and J dropped 4 bases, with 13 bases sitting between them. CDR1 is LNHDA and CDR2 is SQIVND in the germline V gene (reference sequence). This chain's CDR3 is CASSTDSVLYGYTF. CDR3 DNA: TGTGCCAGTAGTACCGACAGCGTGCTCTATGGCTACACCTTC.

The sample holds a few counts of this clonotype. The rearrangement joins TRBV10-3 to TRBJ2-1, with 7 bases fitting TRBD2. There are 12 residues in the CDR3. Germline V gene sequence: CDR1 ENHRY, CDR2 SYGVKD. V was clipped by 9 bases and J by 6 bases; unmatched bases: 5. The CDR3 DNA sequence: TGTGCCATACGGGGGGAATCCAATGAGCAGTTCTTC. Translated: CAIRGESNEQFF.

This clonotype has a count of ten or more. This sequence joins TRBV5-1 and TRBJ1-1; 9 bases are shared with TRBD1. Trimming removed 4 bases from V and 7 bases from J; junction bases left unmatched: 17. Per the germline V gene, CDR1 is SGHRS and CDR2 is YFSETQ. The CDR3 is 17 amino acids. CDR3 region: CASSQTFPPGQGGEAFF. CDR3 DNA: TGCGCCAGCAGCCAAACCTTTCCACCGGGACAGGGAGGTGAAGCTTTCTTT.

The chain is built from TRBV2 and TRBJ2-7; D perhaps matches TRBD1 (6 bases). Trimming stripped 2 bases from V and 4 bases from J, with 12 bases between. Per germline, CDR1 SNHLY and CDR2 FYNNEI. The CDR3 has 14 residues. The CDR3 DNA sequence: TGTGCCAGCAGTGAAATCATCAGGGGTTACGAGCAGTACTTC. As protein: CASSEIIRGYEQYF.

This clonotype was seen only a few times. The rearrangement joins TRBV15 to TRBJ1-2; no clear D gene. Per the germline V gene, CDR1 is LNHNV and CDR2 is YYDKDF (reference sequence). The V end was cut by 1 base, the J end by 6 bases, with 15 bases between. This CDR3 region has 15 residues. In DNA, the CDR3 is TGTGCCACCAGCAGAGGTCTGGTCAGCAATAATGGCTACACCTTC. It specifies CATSRGLVSNNGYTF. The full variable domain, rest sourced from reference TRBV15 and TRBJ1-2, is DAMVIQNPRYQVTQFGKPVTLSCSQTLNHNVMYWYQQKSSQAPKLLFHYYDKDFNNEADTPDNFQSRRPNTSFCFLDIRSPGLGDTAMYLCATSRGLVSNNGYTFGSGTRLTVV.

Many counts were recorded for this clonotype. This chain joins TRBV12-3 or TRBV12-4 and TRBJ1-1, with 10 positions matching TRBD1. Losses at the gene ends were 2 bases for V and 4 bases for J; bases not matched to a gene: 4. This CDR3 has 15 residues. The CDR3 region is CASSLRGQGFTEAFF. For the CDR3, the DNA is TGTGCCAGCAGTTTAAGGGGACAGGGGTTCACTGAAGCTTTCTTT.

The rearrangement joins TRBV6-5 to TRBJ1-5; TRBD1 might be the D (6 bases). This CDR3 region has 19 residues. CDR1 MNHEY and CDR2 SVGAGI come from the germline V gene. V was shortened by 2 bases and J by 2 bases, with 22 bases between the two germline ends. CDR3 in amino acids: CASSYGLGNQGSGNQPQHF. The DNA of the CDR3 is TGTGCCAGCAGTTACGGCTTAGGCAACCAGGGGTCGGGCAATCAGCCCCAGCATTTT.

This chain joins TRBV2 and TRBJ2-3, with D tentatively TRBD1 (6 bases). The V and J ends lost 5 bases and 2 bases respectively, with 11 bases between them. The length of the CDR3 is 14 residues. Germline V lookup: CDR1 SNHLY, CDR2 FYNNEI. This chain's CDR3 is CASSIQGITDTQYF. The CDR3 bases are TGTGCCAGCAGTATCCAGGGGATCACAGATACGCAGTATTTT.

This clonotype was counted many times. The gene calls are TRBV9 and TRBJ1-1; no clear D. V was trimmed by 0 bases and J by 5 bases, leaving 14 bases between them. Germline assignment: CDR1 SGDLS and CDR2 YYNGEE. This CDR3 is 15 amino acids long. CDR3 sequence: CASSVDAGTGTEAFF. The CDR3 DNA reads as TGTGCCAGCAGCGTAGACGCGGGCACGGGGACTGAAGCTTTCTTT.

The rearrangement uses TRBV19 and TRBJ2-1; D could derive from TRBD1 or TRBD2 (5 bases each). The CDR3 is 13 amino acids. The V gene lost 3 bases and the J gene lost 9 bases, with 12 bases spanning the gap. Germline lookup yields CDR1 LNHDA and CDR2 SQIVND (reference sequence). The CDR3 DNA reads as TGTGCCAGTAGTATGGTGGGGGTGGCTGAGCAGTTCTTC. This encodes CASSMVGVAEQFF.

The CDR3 is CASSFSGQAGYGYTF. The CDR3 DNA reads as TGTGCCAGCAGTTTCTCCGGACAGGCTGGCTATGGCTACACCTTC. V is TRBV6-5 and J is TRBJ1-2; TRBD1 agrees at 7 bases. The length of the CDR3 is 15 residues. V was pared by 4 bases and J by 4 bases, with 9 bases of the junction left unmatched. Germline lookup yields CDR1 MNHEY and CDR2 SVGAGI.

This clonotype was observed at least ten times. The rearrangement uses TRBV27 and TRBJ1-2; 11 nucleotides align to TRBD1. The CDR3 has 16 amino acids. Germline CDR1 and CDR2: MNHEY and SMNVEV (reference sequence). Losses at the gene ends were 5 bases for V and 3 bases for J; bases not matched to a gene: 8. CDR3 sequence: CASSPRTGGADYGYTF. In DNA form, the CDR3 reads TGTGCCAGCAGTCCACGGACAGGGGGCGCCGACTATGGCTACACCTTC.

This clonotype was recorded many times. V is TRBV12-3 or TRBV12-4 and J is TRBJ1-1; possible D gene TRBD1, 5 bases. The CDR3 has 15 residues. V lost 7 bases, J lost 1 base, and 16 bases lay in between. The CDR3: CASNPETERNTEAFF. The CDR3 nucleotides are TGTGCCAGCAACCCCGAGACAGAGCGGAACACTGAAGCTTTCTTT.

There are many counts of this clonotype. The rearrangement links TRBV20-1 to TRBJ2-3, with unresolved D. Germline-derived CDR1 and CDR2 are DFQATT and SNEGSKA (reference sequence). The germline V and J ends were trimmed by 5 bases and 1 base, with 10 bases remaining between them. This CDR3 is built from 13 residues. In nucleotides, the CDR3 is TGCAGTGCTTCCCTGCCTGGCACAGATACGCAGTATTTT. As protein: CSASLPGTDTQYF.

The rearrangement uses TRBV4-1 and TRBJ2-3; 10 bases match TRBD2. Germline loops: CDR1 MGHRA, CDR2 YSYEKL. CDR3 length equals 15 residues. V shed 4 bases, J shed 4 bases, and the junction held 5 bases outside the gene matches. The CDR3 region has the DNA TGCGCCAGCAGCCCGCAACTAGCGGGACCAGATACGCAGTATTTT. As protein: CASSPQLAGPDTQYF.

There are many counts of this clonotype. V is TRBV28 and J is TRBJ1-2, with D unresolved. The CDR3 length is 12 residues. Germline V gene sequence: CDR1 MDHEN, CDR2 SYDVKM. Trimming removed 5 bases at V and 5 bases at J, with 9 bases between. DNA for the CDR3: TGTGCCAGCAGTACAAGGACTTATGGCTACACCTTC. Its protein is CASSTRTYGYTF.